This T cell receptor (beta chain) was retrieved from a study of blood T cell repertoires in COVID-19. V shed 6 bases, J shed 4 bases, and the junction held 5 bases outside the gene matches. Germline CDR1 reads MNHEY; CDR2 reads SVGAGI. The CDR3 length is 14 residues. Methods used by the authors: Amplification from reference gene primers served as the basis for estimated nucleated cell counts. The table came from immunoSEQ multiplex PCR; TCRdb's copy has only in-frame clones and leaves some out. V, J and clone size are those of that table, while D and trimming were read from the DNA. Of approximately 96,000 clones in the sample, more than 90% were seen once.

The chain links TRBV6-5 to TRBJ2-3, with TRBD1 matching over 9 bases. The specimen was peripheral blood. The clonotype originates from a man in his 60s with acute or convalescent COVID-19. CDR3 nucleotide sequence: TGTGCCAGCAGCGACAGGGGGGGAGCAGATACGCAGTATTTT. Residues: CASSDRGGADTQYF.